The 23 T cell receptor beta chains reported below all come from one sample, sequenced in a study of cytomegalovirus exposure and HLA in healthy donors. The PCR contained 60 Vbeta and 13 Jbeta primers. TCRdb keeps only in-frame clones here, not all; method: immunoSEQ multiplex PCR. The sample holds about 82,000 clones; roughly four fifths are singletons and the top ten take 6.2%. Sequenced input: PBMCs. These receptors all stem from a woman in her fifties or sixties in good health and CMV-seropositive.

This clone is a singleton in its sample. This chain connects TRBV28 to TRBJ2-7; TRBD2 aligns across 11 bases. The germline V gene encodes CDR1 MDHEN and CDR2 SYDVKM. V shed 2 bases and J 9 bases; nucleotides not matched to a gene: 6. This CDR3 spans 14 amino acids. In nucleotides, the CDR3 is TGTGCCAGCAGTTTAAGGGGTAGCGGGAGGGGGCAGTACTTC. Protein product: CASSLRGSGRGQYF.

This clone was counted between two and nine times. The chain carries TRBV10-2 and TRBJ2-5; D might be TRBD1 (6 bases). V was shortened by 0 bases and J by 7 bases, with 12 bases between the two germline ends. The germline gives CDR1 WSHSY, CDR2 SAAADI. The length of the CDR3 is 14 residues. CDR3 in amino acids: CASSESAVGGTQYF. DNA of the CDR3: TGCGCCAGCAGTGAGTCGGCCGTAGGGGGGACCCAGTACTTC.

The rearrangement uses TRBV29-1 and TRBJ2-3; D possibly corresponds to TRBD2 (5 bases). The germline gives CDR1 SQVTM, CDR2 ANQGSEA. Trimming removed 7 bases at V and 6 bases at J, with 11 bases between. This CDR3 has 11 residues. In nucleotides, the CDR3 is TGCAGCGCTAGACCGGGGGATACGCAGTATTTT. Amino acid sequence: CSARPGDTQYF.

The rearrangement uses TRBV4-1 and TRBJ2-1; 9 bases are shared with TRBD2. CDR1 and CDR2 from the germline V gene are MGHRA and YSYEKL. V gave up 1 base and J gave up 7 bases; unmatched junction bases: 5. The CDR3 extends over 15 amino acids. The CDR3 here is CASSQVPSGTNEQFF. The CDR3 DNA follows: TGCGCCAGCAGCCAAGTCCCTAGCGGGACTAATGAGCAGTTCTTC.

This sequence joins TRBV5-1 and TRBJ2-1; TRBD1 aligns across 10 bases. The germline V gene has CDR1 SGHRS and CDR2 YFSETQ. V was clipped by 0 bases and J by 6 bases; unmatched bases: 0. The CDR3 runs to 14 residues. The DNA for the CDR3 is TGCGCCAGCAGCTTGGGGACAGGGGGCAATGAGCAGTTCTTC. Protein sequence: CASSLGTGGNEQFF.

V is TRBV6-5 and J is TRBJ1-5, with D maybe TRBD1 (5 bases). V dropped 5 bases and J dropped 6 bases, with 17 bases sitting between them. Germline lookup yields CDR1 MNHEY and CDR2 SVGAGI. The CDR3 extends over 15 amino acids. CDR3 DNA: TGTGCCAGCAGTACCCCAGACAGTAAAGCTCAGCCCCAGCATTTT. Translating gives CASSTPDSKAQPQHF.

This chain joins TRBV5-6 and TRBJ1-4; 11 nucleotides line up with TRBD1. V dropped 5 bases and J dropped 8; count of bases not matched to a gene: 8. This CDR3 spans 15 amino acids. Looked up from germline, CDR1 is SGHDT and CDR2 is YYEEEE. The CDR3 protein is CASSRGQGATEKLFF. The CDR3 region has the DNA TGTGCCAGCAGTAGAGGACAGGGGGCAACCGAAAAACTGTTTTTT.

The chain carries TRBV30 and TRBJ2-2; D gene ambiguous. From germline, CDR1 is GTSNPN and CDR2 SVGIG (reference sequence). The CDR3 is 15 amino acids. Deletions cut 1 base from V and 3 bases from J, with 12 bases between. CDR3 nucleotide sequence: TGTGCCTGGAGTGACTCGAGGAAGGACACCGGGGAGCTGTTTTTT. Translation: CAWSDSRKDTGELFF.

Only a few counts were recorded for this clone. The rearrangement links TRBV30 to TRBJ1-1; possible D gene TRBD1, 5 bases. In germline, CDR1 is GTSNPN, CDR2 SVGIG (reference sequence). CDR3 length: 14 residues. The ends were cut back, 3 bases at V and 0 bases at J, with 11 bases in the middle. The CDR3: CAWSLGHLNTEAFF. In nucleotides, the CDR3 is TGTGCCTGGAGCCTAGGACACTTGAACACTGAAGCTTTCTTT.

The chain has TRBV29-1 and TRBJ2-5; possible D gene TRBD1, 6 bases. The J call may be wrong; the DNA end is better matched by TRBJ2-7. This CDR3 region has 13 residues. Germline assignment: CDR1 SQVTM and CDR2 ANQGSEA. The chain's CDR3 is CSVDSGTSVEQYF. CDR3 sequence (DNA): TGCAGCGTTGATTCAGGGACATCGGTCGAGCAGTACTTC.

The genes are TRBV6-5 and TRBJ2-3; 8 nucleotides align to TRBD1. Germline CDR1 is MNHEY and CDR2 is SVGAGI. Trimming cost V 5 bases and J 2 bases; bases outside gene matches: 6. CDR3 length equals 15 residues. The CDR3 nucleotides are TGTGCCAGCAGTCGGACAGGGCGTGTCACAGATACGCAGTATTTT. Its protein is CASSRTGRVTDTQYF.

The chain joins TRBV27 to TRBJ2-3; D possibly corresponds to TRBD2 (6 bases). Trimming left V 4 bases short and J 3 bases short, with 14 bases between. The V gene's germline CDR1 is MNHEY and CDR2 SMNVEV (reference sequence). The CDR3 has 15 residues. This CDR3 is CASSSLAQQTDTQYF. The CDR3 nucleotides are TGTGCCAGCAGTTCACTAGCTCAACAAACAGATACGCAGTATTTT.

DNA of the CDR3: TGTGCCAGCAGTAGGGGGACAGGGGGCAATCAGCCCCAGCATTTT. Translated, it gives CASSRGTGGNQPQHF. The J gene is TRBJ1-5, the V gene TRBV6-5, with 10 bases aligning to TRBD1. With V trimmed by 5 bases and J by 2 bases, 3 bases remained unmatched. The V gene's germline CDR1 is MNHEY and CDR2 SVGAGI. This CDR3 contains 15 residues.

The CDR3 reads CASSLGGLAGVETQYF. The CDR3 coding sequence is TGTGCCAGCAGCTTAGGGGGACTAGCGGGAGTAGAGACCCAGTACTTC. The chain links TRBV11-2 to TRBJ2-5; 14 positions match TRBD2. The trim removed 1 base at V and 4 bases at J, leaving 2 bases unmatched. CDR3 size: 16 residues. Germline CDR1 is SGHAT and CDR2 is FQNNGV. Together with reference TRBV11-2 and TRBJ2-5, the CDR3 gives the full variable domain: EAGVAQSPRYKIIEKRQSVAFWCNPISGHATLYWYQQILGQGPKLLIQFQNNGVVDDSQLPKDRFSAERLKGVDSTLKIQPAKLEDSAVYLCASSLGGLAGVETQYFGPGTRLLVL.

In regard to this clone: The junction departs from germline at one end; a sequencing error may be responsible. The V and J genes are TRBV19 and TRBJ2-2, with 8 nucleotides matching TRBD1. Germline loops: CDR1 LNHDA, CDR2 SQIVND (reference sequence). This CDR3 is 15 amino acids long. CDR3 sequence reads: CASSSWTGNPGELFF. The CDR3 nucleotides read TGTGCCAGTAGTTCTTGGACAGGGAACCCCGGGGAGCTGTTTTTT.

The chain employs TRBV7-9 and TRBJ1-1; TRBD1 agrees at 7 bases. The CDR3 runs to 16 residues. From germline, CDR1 is SEHNR and CDR2 FQNEAQ (reference sequence). V gave up 5 bases and J gave up 1 base; unmatched junction bases: 10. CDR3 DNA sequence: TGTGCCAGCAGCACCAGACAGGGTCGATCGAACACTGAAGCTTTCTTT. Residues: CASSTRQGRSNTEAFF.

The V and J genes are TRBV18 and TRBJ2-7; D might be TRBD1 (6 bases). Germline values: CDR1 KGHSH, CDR2 LQKENI. The CDR3 extends over 14 amino acids. V was cut by 2 bases and J by 1 base, with 9 bases left in between. The DNA for the CDR3 is TGTGCCAGCTCACCATTCGGGACATCCTACGAGCAGTACTTC. It codes for CASSPFGTSYEQYF.

V gene TRBV7-8 combines with J gene TRBJ2-1, with 7 bases matching TRBD2. Germline trimming cut 0 bases from V and 8 bases from J; bases unmatched to any gene: 7. This CDR3 spans 15 amino acids. Germline lookup yields CDR1 SGHVS and CDR2 FQNEAQ. The CDR3, as DNA: TGTGCCAGCAGCTTAGCTTATGAGCGGGGAGATGAGCAGTTCTTC. It codes for CASSLAYERGDEQFF.

A note on this clone: Other DNA sequences in this sample translate to the same CDR3. The CDR3 bases are TGTGCCAGCAGTTCCAGGGGGACTGAAGCTTTCTTT. It translates to CASSSRGTEAFF. The gene calls are TRBV6-6 and TRBJ1-1, with TRBD1 matching 7 bases. CDR3 size: 12 residues. J lost 5 bases, V lost 4 bases, and 1 base had no gene match. The germline gives CDR1 MNHNY, CDR2 SVGAGI (reference sequence).

This rearrangement joins TRBV28 to TRBJ1-2; TRBD1 aligns across 9 bases. J was trimmed by 4 bases and V by 7 bases; bases with no gene match: 13. The CDR3 runs 16 residues. The germline CDR1 and CDR2 sequences are MDHEN and SYDVKM. The CDR3 reads CASTTGQGGRLYGYTF. The CDR3 DNA follows: TGTGCCAGCACCACGGGACAGGGAGGCCGTCTCTATGGCTACACCTTC.

This chain uses TRBV18 with TRBJ2-7, with no clear D. Trimming took off 2 bases at V and 2 bases at J, with 13 bases between the two ends. Germline V gene data show CDR1 as KGHSH and CDR2 as LQKENI. This CDR3 has 15 residues. In nucleotides, the CDR3 is TGTGCCAGCTCACCAGGAGTCAGCCTTACCTACGAGCAGTACTTC. Amino acid sequence: CASSPGVSLTYEQYF.

This clone has only one observation. The chain joins TRBV6-6 to TRBJ2-7, with D tentatively TRBD2 (6 bases). Germline V lookup: CDR1 MNHNY, CDR2 SVGAGI (reference sequence). The CDR3 length is 13 residues. Deletions cut 4 bases from V and 6 bases from J, with 13 bases between. The CDR3: CASSFVAESEQYF. In DNA form, the CDR3 reads TGTGCCAGCAGTTTTGTAGCGGAAAGCGAGCAGTACTTC.

The chain couples TRBV6-5 to TRBJ1-5; tentatively, D is TRBD1 (5 bases). Trimming took off 2 bases at V and 4 bases at J, with 12 bases between the two ends. The CDR3 is 15 residues long. Germline-derived CDR1 and CDR2 are MNHEY and SVGAGI. In nucleotides, the CDR3 is TGTGCCAGCAGTTACCCGAAATCAGGGAATCAGCCCCAGCATTTT. This translates into CASSYPKSGNQPQHF.